The sequence of this T cell receptor (beta chain) was determined in a study of T cell changes during pregnancy in multiple sclerosis. The data were produced by immunoSEQ multiplex PCR, yet TCRdb's version contains in-frame clones alone and is incomplete. Found here are about 69,000 clones, roughly 90% of them singletons; the top ten hold approximately 1.5%. There are a few counts of this clone. The CDR3 has 13 amino acids. V shed 6 bases and J shed 3 bases, with 9 bases lying between them. In germline, CDR1 is SNHLY, CDR2 FYNNEI. This sequence joins TRBV2 and TRBJ1-5, with TRBD1 as a possible D gene (6 bases). This TCR was recovered from a female donor with multiple sclerosis, enrolled in a pregnancy study. The source was peripheral blood, collected in the third trimester of pregnancy. The CDR3 loop is CASSAGANQPQHF. CDR3 bases: TGTGCCAGCAGCGCAGGGGCCAATCAGCCCCAGCATTTT.